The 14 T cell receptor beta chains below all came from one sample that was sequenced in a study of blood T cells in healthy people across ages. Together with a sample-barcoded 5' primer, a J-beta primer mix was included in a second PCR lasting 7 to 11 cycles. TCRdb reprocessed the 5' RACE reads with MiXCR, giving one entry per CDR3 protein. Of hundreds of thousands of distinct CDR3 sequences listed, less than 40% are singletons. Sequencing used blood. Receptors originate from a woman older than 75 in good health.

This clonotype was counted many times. The CDR3 DNA follows: TGTGCCAGCAGCGGCCGGACAGGGCTAGCGGGGGGACAAAGGAATGAGCAGTTCTTC. This gives the protein CASSGRTGLAGGQRNEQFF. The genes are TRBV7-2 and TRBJ2-1, with TRBD2 matching 11 bases. Germline V gene sequence: CDR1 SGHTA, CDR2 FQGNSA. This CDR3 region has 19 residues. The J segment lost 7 bases and the V segment lost 5 bases, leaving 19 bases of the junction unmatched. Full variable domain (rest looked up from reference TRBV7-2 and TRBJ2-1): GAGVSQSPSNKVTEKGKDVELRCDPISGHTALYWYRQSLGQGLEFLIYFQGNSAPDKSGLPSDRFSAERTGGSVSTLTIQRTQQEDSAVYLCASSGRTGLAGGQRNEQFFGPGTRLTVL.

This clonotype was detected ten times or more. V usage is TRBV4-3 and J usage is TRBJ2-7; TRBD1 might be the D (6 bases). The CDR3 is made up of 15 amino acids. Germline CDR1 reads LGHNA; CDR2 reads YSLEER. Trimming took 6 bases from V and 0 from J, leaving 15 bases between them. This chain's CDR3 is CASSELDSSSYEQYF. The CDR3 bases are TGCGCCAGCAGTGAATTGGACAGCAGCTCCTACGAGCAGTACTTC.

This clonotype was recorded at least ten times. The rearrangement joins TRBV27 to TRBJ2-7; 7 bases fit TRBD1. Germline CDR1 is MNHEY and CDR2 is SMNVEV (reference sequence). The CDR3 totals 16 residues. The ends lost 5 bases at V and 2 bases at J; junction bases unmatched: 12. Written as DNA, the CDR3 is TGTGCCAGCAGTCCTATGGCCGGGACAGTCACCTACGAGCAGTACTTC. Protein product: CASSPMAGTVTYEQYF.

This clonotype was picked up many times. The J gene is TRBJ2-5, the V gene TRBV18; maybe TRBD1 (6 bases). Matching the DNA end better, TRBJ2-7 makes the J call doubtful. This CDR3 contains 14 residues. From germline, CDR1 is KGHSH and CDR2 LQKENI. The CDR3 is CASSPPGRGDEQYF. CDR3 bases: TGTGCCAGCTCACCACCGGGCAGGGGAGACGAGCAGTACTTC.

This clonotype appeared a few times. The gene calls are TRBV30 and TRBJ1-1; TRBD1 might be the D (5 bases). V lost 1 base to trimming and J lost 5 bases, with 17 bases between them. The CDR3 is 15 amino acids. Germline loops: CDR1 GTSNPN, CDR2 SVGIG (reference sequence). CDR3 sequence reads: CAWSEQVRFGTEAFF. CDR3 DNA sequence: TGTGCCTGGAGTGAACAGGTCCGATTCGGGACTGAAGCTTTCTTT.

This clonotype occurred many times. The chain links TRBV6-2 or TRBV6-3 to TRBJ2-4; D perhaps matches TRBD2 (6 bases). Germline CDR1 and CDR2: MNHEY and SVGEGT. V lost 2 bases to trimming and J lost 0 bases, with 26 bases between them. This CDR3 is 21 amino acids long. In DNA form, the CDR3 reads TGTGCCAGCAGTTACGCTCCCCCGGAGGGGATCCCCGGACTAGCCAAAAACATTCAGTACTTC. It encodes CASSYAPPEGIPGLAKNIQYF.

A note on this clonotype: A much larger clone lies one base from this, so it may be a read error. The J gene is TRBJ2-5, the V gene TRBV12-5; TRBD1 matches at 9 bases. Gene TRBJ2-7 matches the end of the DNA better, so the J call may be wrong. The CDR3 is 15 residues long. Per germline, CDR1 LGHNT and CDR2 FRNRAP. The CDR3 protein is CASGRGTGQRNEQYF. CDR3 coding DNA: TGTGCTAGTGGTCGCGGGACAGGGCAAAGGAACGAGCAGTACTTC.

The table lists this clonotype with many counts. In DNA form, the CDR3 reads TGCGCCAGCAGCCAAGATACAGGGGATCCCTATGGCTACACCTTC. Encoded protein: CASSQDTGDPYGYTF. This chain joins TRBV4-3 and TRBJ1-2, with 7 bases identical to TRBD1. Germline lookup yields CDR1 LGHNA and CDR2 YSLEER. The CDR3 contains 15 residues. The trim removed 0 bases at V and 4 bases at J, leaving 5 bases unmatched.

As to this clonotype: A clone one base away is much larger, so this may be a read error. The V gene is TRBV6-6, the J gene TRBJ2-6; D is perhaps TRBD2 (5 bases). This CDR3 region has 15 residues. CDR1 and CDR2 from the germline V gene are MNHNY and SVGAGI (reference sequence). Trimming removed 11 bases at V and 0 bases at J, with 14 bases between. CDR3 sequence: CAAWIGSSGANVLTF. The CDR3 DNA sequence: TGTGCCGCTTGGATAGGGAGCTCTGGGGCCAACGTCCTGACTTTC.

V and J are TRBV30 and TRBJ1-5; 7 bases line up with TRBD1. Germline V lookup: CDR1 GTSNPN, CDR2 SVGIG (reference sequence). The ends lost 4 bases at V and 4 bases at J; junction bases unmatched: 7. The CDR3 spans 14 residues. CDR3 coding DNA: TGTGCCTGGAAGGGGGACAGTGCAAATCAGCCCCAGCATTTT. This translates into CAWKGDSANQPQHF.

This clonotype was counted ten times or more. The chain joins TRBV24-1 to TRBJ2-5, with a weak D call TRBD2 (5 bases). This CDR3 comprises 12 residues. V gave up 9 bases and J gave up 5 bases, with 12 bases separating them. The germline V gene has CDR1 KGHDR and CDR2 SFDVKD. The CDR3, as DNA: TGTGCCACCTCCCGTTCGGGGGAGACCCAGTACTTC. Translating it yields CATSRSGETQYF.

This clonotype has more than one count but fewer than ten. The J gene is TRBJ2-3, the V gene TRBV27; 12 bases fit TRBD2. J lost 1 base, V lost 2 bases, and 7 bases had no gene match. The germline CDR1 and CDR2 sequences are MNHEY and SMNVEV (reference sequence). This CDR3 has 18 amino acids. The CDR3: CASSLMMRLAGGTDTQYF. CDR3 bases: TGTGCCAGCAGTTTAATGATGAGACTAGCGGGGGGCACAGATACGCAGTATTTT.

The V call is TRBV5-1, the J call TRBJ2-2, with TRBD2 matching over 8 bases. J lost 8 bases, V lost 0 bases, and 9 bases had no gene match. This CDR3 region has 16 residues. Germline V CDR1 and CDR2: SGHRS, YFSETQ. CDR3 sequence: CASSLDIAGRLGELFF. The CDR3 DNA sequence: TGCGCCAGCAGCTTGGATATAGCGGGGCGGCTAGGGGAGCTGTTTTTT.

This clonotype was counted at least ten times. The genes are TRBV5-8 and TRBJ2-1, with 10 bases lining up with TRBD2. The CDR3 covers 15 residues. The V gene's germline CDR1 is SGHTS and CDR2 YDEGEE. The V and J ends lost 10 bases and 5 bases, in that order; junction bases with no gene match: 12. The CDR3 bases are TGTGCCTGCCTGGGGCTAGCGGGGGCCCACAATGAGCAGTTCTTC. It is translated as CACLGLAGAHNEQFF.